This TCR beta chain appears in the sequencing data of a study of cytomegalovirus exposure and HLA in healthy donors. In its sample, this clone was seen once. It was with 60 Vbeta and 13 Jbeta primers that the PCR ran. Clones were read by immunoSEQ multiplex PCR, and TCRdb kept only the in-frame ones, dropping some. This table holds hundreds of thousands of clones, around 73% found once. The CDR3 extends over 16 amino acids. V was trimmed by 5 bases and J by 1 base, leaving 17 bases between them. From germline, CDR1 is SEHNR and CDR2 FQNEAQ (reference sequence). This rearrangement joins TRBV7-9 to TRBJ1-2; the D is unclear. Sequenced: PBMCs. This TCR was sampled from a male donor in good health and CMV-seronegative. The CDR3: CASSDGMYRDNYGYTF. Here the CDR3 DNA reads TGTGCCAGCAGCGACGGGATGTACAGAGATAACTATGGCTACACCTTC. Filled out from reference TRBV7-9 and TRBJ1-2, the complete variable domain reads DTGVSQNPRHKITKRGQNVTFRCDPISEHNRLYWYRQTLGQGPEFLTYFQNEAQLEKSRLLSDRFSAERPKGSFSTLEIQRTEQGDSAMYLCASSDGMYRDNYGYTFGSGTRLTVV.